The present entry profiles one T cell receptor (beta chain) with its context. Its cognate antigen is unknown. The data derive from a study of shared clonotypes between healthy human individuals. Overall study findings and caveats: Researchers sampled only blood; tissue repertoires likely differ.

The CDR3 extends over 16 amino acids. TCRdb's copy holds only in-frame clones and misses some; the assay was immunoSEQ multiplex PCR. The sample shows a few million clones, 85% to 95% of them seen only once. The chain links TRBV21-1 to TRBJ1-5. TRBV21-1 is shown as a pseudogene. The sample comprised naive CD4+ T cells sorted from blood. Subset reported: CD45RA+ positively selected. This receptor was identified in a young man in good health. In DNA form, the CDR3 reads TGTGCCAGCAGCAACCTGGGGAGGGGATGCAATCAGCCCCAGCATTTT. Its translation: CASSNLGRGCNQPQHF.